This record looks at one T cell receptor beta chain sequence and its context. The antigen remains undetermined. This sample was included in a study of human T cells and chemical hapten exposure. On the study more broadly: Diagnoses of alopecia areata, totalis or universalis occurred in mostly female patients. General study findings and limits: Alopecia in the donors means their immune response may deviate from healthy people's.

The library put unique molecular identifiers onto individual cDNA molecules. Using its own MiXCR run on the RACE reads, TCRdb lists one record per CDR3 protein. The data hold 180,000 or so distinct CDR3 sequences, with 25% to 35% observed a single time. The CDR3 extends over 12 amino acids. Germline V gene data show CDR1 as SGHTA and CDR2 as FQGNSA. The ends were cut back, 2 bases at V and 3 bases at J, with 2 bases in the middle. Time point: pre-sensitization, week 0. Treatment denoted: therapeutic diphenylcyclopropenone sensitization with weekly scalp DPC. This clonotype originated in a woman in her twenties or thirties with alopecia areata. Some clones in this sample may be carry-over from other donors' samples. Sequencing was performed on whole blood, taken in connection with sensitization to the hapten diphenylcyclopropenone (DPC). The V call is TRBV7-2, the J call TRBJ1-5; unclear D gene. This chain's CDR3 is CASSLFNQPQHF. As DNA, the CDR3 is TGTGCCAGCAGCTTATTCAATCAGCCCCAGCATTTT.